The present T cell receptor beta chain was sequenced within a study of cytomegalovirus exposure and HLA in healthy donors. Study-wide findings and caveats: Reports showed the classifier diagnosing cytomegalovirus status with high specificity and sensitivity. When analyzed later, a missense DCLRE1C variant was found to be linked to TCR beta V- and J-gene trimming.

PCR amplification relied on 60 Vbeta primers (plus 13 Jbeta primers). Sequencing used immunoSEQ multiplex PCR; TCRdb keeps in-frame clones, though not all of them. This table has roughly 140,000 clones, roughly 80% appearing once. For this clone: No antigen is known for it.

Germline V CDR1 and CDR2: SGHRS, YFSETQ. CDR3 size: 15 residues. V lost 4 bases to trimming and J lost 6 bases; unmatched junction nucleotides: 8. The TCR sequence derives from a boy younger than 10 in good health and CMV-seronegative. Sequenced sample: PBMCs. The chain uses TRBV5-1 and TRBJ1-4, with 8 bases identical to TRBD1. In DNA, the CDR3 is TGCGCCAGCAGCCAAACACCAGGGGGCTATGAAAAACTGTTTTTT. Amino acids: CASSQTPGGYEKLFF. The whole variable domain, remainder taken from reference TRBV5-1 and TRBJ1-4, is KAGVTQTPRYLIKTRGQQVTLSCSPISGHRSVSWYQQTPGQGLQFLFEYFSETQRNKGNFPGRFSGRQFSNSRSEMNVSTLELGDSALYLCASSQTPGGYEKLFFGSGTQLSVL.